Below are 30 T cell receptor beta chains sequenced from a single sample in a study of a mutant IDH1 vaccine in newly diagnosed glioma. Sample time point: baseline, week 1 (first vaccination visit). Treatment defined: pre-vaccination baseline after standard-of-care therapy. Only in-frame clones appear in the TCRdb table, and some are missing; sequencing was by immunoSEQ multiplex PCR. The sample records about 67,000 clones, more than 70% being singletons. Specimen: peripheral blood mononuclear cells (PBMCs), collected from a glioma patient treated with radiotherapy, temozolomide or both. These receptors came from a woman aged 18-35 years with glioma. Some clones in this sample may be carry-over from other donors' samples.

The V and J genes are TRBV5-1 and TRBJ2-3; TRBD2 is a possible D gene (6 bases). The CDR3 extends over 15 amino acids. Germline CDR1 SGHRS, CDR2 YFSETQ. The V and J ends lost 0 bases and 2 bases respectively, with 10 bases between them. The CDR3 DNA reads as TGCGCCAGCAGCTTGGGGGAGGCCCCCACAGATACGCAGTATTTT. Translation gives CASSLGEAPTDTQYF.

V gene TRBV14 combines with J gene TRBJ1-4, with a weak D call TRBD1 (5 bases). V dropped 1 base and J dropped 10 bases, with 13 bases sitting between them. The CDR3 loop spans 14 amino acids. Germline lookup yields CDR1 SGHDN and CDR2 FVKESK. The CDR3 here is CASSQVQGTAKLFF. CDR3 DNA: TGTGCCAGCAGCCAAGTTCAGGGAACCGCAAAACTGTTTTTT. The variable domain in full, completed from reference TRBV14 and TRBJ1-4, reads EAGVTQFPSHSVIEKGQTVTLRCDPISGHDNLYWYRRVMGKEIKFLLHFVKESKQDESGMPNNRFLAERTGGTYSTLKVQPAELEDSGVYFCASSQVQGTAKLFFGSGTQLSVL.

The genes are TRBV9 and TRBJ2-5; TRBD2 is a possible D gene (7 bases). V lost 7 bases and J lost 4, with 14 bases in between. This CDR3 is built from 13 residues. The germline CDR1 and CDR2 sequences are SGDLS and YYNGEE. The CDR3: CASGWGGRETQYF. The CDR3 DNA sequence: TGTGCCAGCGGGTGGGGGGGCAGAGAGACCCAGTACTTC.

The chain recombines TRBV5-1 with TRBJ1-4, with 7 bases lining up with TRBD1. The CDR3 covers 19 residues. Germline trimming cut 1 base from V and 6 bases from J; bases unmatched to any gene: 18. Germline V CDR1 and CDR2: SGHRS, YFSETQ. This chain's CDR3 is CASSLMGIGIGGADEKLFF. The CDR3 nucleotides are TGCGCCAGCAGCTTGATGGGTATCGGTATAGGGGGCGCGGATGAAAAACTGTTTTTT.

V usage is TRBV14 and J usage is TRBJ2-1; D perhaps matches TRBD2 (6 bases). Trimming shortened V by 4 bases and J by 1 base, and 14 bases separated the two germline ends. Germline V CDR1 and CDR2: SGHDN, FVKESK. The CDR3 totals 16 residues. CDR3 bases: TGTGCCAGCAGCCTAGCTCGGGCGGGGTCCTACAATGAGCAGTTCTTC. It yields the protein CASSLARAGSYNEQFF. The full variable domain, in which reference TRBV14 and TRBJ2-1 provide the parts outside the CDR3, is EAGVTQFPSHSVIEKGQTVTLRCDPISGHDNLYWYRRVMGKEIKFLLHFVKESKQDESGMPNNRFLAERTGGTYSTLKVQPAELEDSGVYFCASSLARAGSYNEQFFGPGTRLTVL.

This sequence joins TRBV11-3 and TRBJ1-5; 7 bases align to TRBD1. There are 15 residues in the CDR3. Looked up from germline, CDR1 is SGHNT and CDR2 is YENEEA. The V and J ends lost 2 bases and 4 bases, in that order; junction bases with no gene match: 5. CDR3 sequence (DNA): TGTGCCAGCAGCTTATTCCAGGGGGATAATCAGCCCCAGCATTTT. It codes for CASSLFQGDNQPQHF. Looking up the rest from reference TRBV11-3 and TRBJ1-5 gives the full variable domain: EAGVVQSPRYKIIEKKQPVAFWCNPISGHNTLYWYLQNLGQGPELLIRYENEEAVDDSQLPKDRFSAERLKGVDSTLKIQPAELGDSAVYLCASSLFQGDNQPQHFGDGTRLSIL.

This clone came up once. The V and J genes are TRBV11-2 and TRBJ2-7; D possibly corresponds to TRBD2 (6 bases). There are 16 residues in the CDR3. V lost 5 bases, J lost 2 bases, and 19 bases lay in between. CDR1 SGHAT and CDR2 FQNNGV come from the germline V gene. The CDR3 loop is CASSPPIRTKTYEQYF. In nucleotides, the CDR3 is TGTGCCAGCAGCCCACCTATCAGGACTAAAACCTACGAGCAGTACTTC. The full variable domain, rest sourced from reference TRBV11-2 and TRBJ2-7, is EAGVAQSPRYKIIEKRQSVAFWCNPISGHATLYWYQQILGQGPKLLIQFQNNGVVDDSQLPKDRFSAERLKGVDSTLKIQPAKLEDSAVYLCASSPPIRTKTYEQYFGPGTRLTVT.

The gene calls are TRBV2 and TRBJ1-1; D ambiguous. V lost 7 bases to trimming and J lost 4 bases, with 16 bases between them. Germline V gene lookup returns CDR1 SNHLY and CDR2 FYNNEI. This CDR3 comprises 14 residues. The CDR3 sequence is CASKEGGGRTEAFF. The DNA for the CDR3 is TGTGCCAGCAAGGAGGGTGGAGGTCGCACTGAAGCTTTCTTT.

V is TRBV6-4 and J is TRBJ2-2; D is perhaps TRBD2 (7 bases). The V gene lost 3 bases and the J gene lost 3 bases, with 11 bases spanning the gap. This CDR3 has 15 residues. Germline values: CDR1 MRHNA, CDR2 SNTAGT. This chain's CDR3 is CASSEGEGDTGELFF. CDR3 in DNA: TGTGCCAGCAGTGAAGGGGAGGGGGACACCGGGGAGCTGTTTTTT.

The rearrangement joins TRBV25-1 to TRBJ1-1; TRBD1 matches at 9 bases. The germline V gene encodes CDR1 MGHDK and CDR2 SYGVNS. Trimming removed 4 bases from V and 1 base from J; junction bases left unmatched: 7. This CDR3 has 16 residues. In nucleotides, the CDR3 is TGTGCCAGCAGTGTCCCGGGACAGGGCGGGAACACTGAAGCTTTCTTT. As protein: CASSVPGQGGNTEAFF.

This chain uses TRBV19 with TRBJ2-7; TRBD1 agrees at 9 bases. CDR3 length equals 15 residues. V was pared by 6 bases and J by 3 bases, with 9 bases of the junction left unmatched. The germline V gene encodes CDR1 LNHDA and CDR2 SQIVND (reference sequence). As DNA, the CDR3 is TGTGCCAGTAGCCACGGGACAGGGCGGGTCTACGAGCAGTACTTC. It is translated as CASSHGTGRVYEQYF.

The rearrangement joins TRBV2 to TRBJ2-7, with 7 bases matching TRBD1. Germline V gene data show CDR1 as SNHLY and CDR2 as FYNNEI. The junction had 9 bases not matched to a gene; V was cut back by 6 bases and J by 1 base. The CDR3 totals 15 residues. The CDR3 nucleotides are TGTGCCAGCAGGGCCCGAGGGGGCCCATCCTACGAGCAGTACTTC. It yields the protein CASRARGGPSYEQYF. Drawing the rest from reference TRBV2 and TRBJ2-7, the complete variable domain is EPEVTQTPSHQVTQMGQEVILRCVPISNHLYFYWYRQILGQKVEFLVSFYNNEISEKSEIFDDQFSVERPDGSNFTLKIRSTKLEDSAMYFCASRARGGPSYEQYFGPGTRLTVT.

The chain has TRBV7-6 and TRBJ2-7; TRBD2 is a possible D gene (6 bases). CDR1 is SGHVS, CDR2 FNYEAQ, per germline. The CDR3 runs 14 residues. Trimming cost V 2 bases and J 2 bases, with 10 bases left between them. DNA for the CDR3: TGTGCCAGCAGCTTACGGGAGACTACCTACGAGCAGTACTTC. The encoded protein is CASSLRETTYEQYF. Looking up the rest from reference TRBV7-6 and TRBJ2-7 gives the full variable domain: GAGVSQSPRYKVTKRGQDVALRCDPISGHVSLYWYRQALGQGPEFLTYFNYEAQQDKSGLPNDRFSAERPEGSISTLTIQRTEQRDSAMYRCASSLRETTYEQYFGPGTRLTVT.

This clone showed up just a few times. The chain has TRBV5-1 and TRBJ1-1, with D hard to call. The CDR3 is 12 residues long. The germline CDR1 and CDR2 sequences are SGHRS and YFSETQ. V was shortened by 4 bases and J by 0 bases, with 4 bases between the two germline ends. CDR3 sequence (DNA): TGCGCCAGCAGCCTCCTGAACACTGAAGCTTTCTTT. This gives the protein CASSLLNTEAFF.

This chain connects TRBV2 to TRBJ2-2, with D uncertain. This CDR3 region has 12 residues. V shed 6 bases and J shed 7 bases, with 9 bases lying between them. Per germline, CDR1 SNHLY and CDR2 FYNNEI. The chain's CDR3 is CASSIDGGELFF. The CDR3 DNA reads TGTGCCAGCAGCATAGATGGCGGGGAGCTGTTTTTT. Based on the CDR3 plus reference TRBV2 and TRBJ2-2, the full variable domain is EPEVTQTPSHQVTQMGQEVILRCVPISNHLYFYWYRQILGQKVEFLVSFYNNEISEKSEIFDDQFSVERPDGSNFTLKIRSTKLEDSAMYFCASSIDGGELFFGEGSRLTVL.

V and J are TRBV29-1 and TRBJ2-7; D perhaps matches TRBD1 (6 bases). CDR3 length: 13 amino acids. Germline-derived CDR1 and CDR2 are SQVTM and ANQGSEA. Trimming left V 7 bases short and J 4 bases short, with 17 bases between. The CDR3 DNA reads TGCAGCGGGGCACAGGGCAGGGGTTACGAGCAGTACTTC. It specifies CSGAQGRGYEQYF.

This chain joins TRBV10-2 and TRBJ2-3; D is uncertain. CDR3 length: 13 amino acids. The V end was cut by 2 bases, the J end by 5 bases, with 8 bases between. The germline CDR1 and CDR2 sequences are WSHSY and SAAADI. CDR3 DNA sequence: TGCGCCAGCAGTGAGAGGCCGGGAGATACGCAGTATTTT. It is translated as CASSERPGDTQYF.

This chain uses TRBV30 with TRBJ2-7; a possible D gene is TRBD2 (7 bases). The CDR3 runs to 13 residues. Germline loops: CDR1 GTSNPN, CDR2 SVGIG (reference sequence). V was shortened by 0 bases and J by 5 bases, with 11 bases between the two germline ends. The CDR3 DNA reads as TGTGCCTGGAGTGTTCGGGGGGCTGACGAGCAGTACTTC. Amino acids: CAWSVRGADEQYF.

The chain employs TRBV6-5 and TRBJ1-2, with unresolved D. CDR1 and CDR2 (germline): MNHEY, SVGAGI. Trimming removed 2 bases from V and 8 bases from J, with 12 bases in between. This CDR3 has 13 residues. The chain's CDR3 is CASSYGQGQGYTF. As DNA, the CDR3 is TGTGCCAGCAGTTACGGCCAAGGGCAGGGCTACACCTTC.

V gene TRBV2 combines with J gene TRBJ2-7; 8 bases match TRBD1. The CDR3 runs to 13 residues. CDR1 and CDR2 (germline): SNHLY, FYNNEI. V was pared by 5 bases and J by 4 bases, with 4 bases of the junction left unmatched. The CDR3 DNA is TGTGCCAGCAGTCCGGACAGGGCTTACGAGCAGTACTTC. Its protein is CASSPDRAYEQYF.

This clone has only a few counts. CDR3 coding DNA: TGTGCCAGCAGCCAACATCCCCGGGAGACCCAGTACTTC. This encodes CASSQHPRETQYF. V and J are TRBV14 and TRBJ2-5; D is unresolved. This CDR3 region has 13 residues. CDR1 SGHDN and CDR2 FVKESK come from the germline V gene. V was shortened by 2 bases and J by 5 bases, with 9 bases between the two germline ends.

The chain links TRBV6-5 to TRBJ1-1, with D hard to call. The CDR3 loop spans 13 amino acids. The ends were cut back, 6 bases at V and 1 base at J, with 9 bases in the middle. Germline V gives CDR1 MNHEY, CDR2 SVGAGI. Here the CDR3 reads CASSPDGNTEAFF. As DNA, the CDR3 is TGTGCCAGCAGCCCGGACGGGAACACTGAAGCTTTCTTT.

The chain links TRBV4-2 to TRBJ1-2; no clear D gene. Germline V gene data show CDR1 as LGHNA and CDR2 as YNFKEQ. Between the trimmed V and J ends, which lost 0 bases and 4 bases, there was a span of 12 bases. This CDR3 contains 15 residues. CDR3 DNA sequence: TGTGCCAGCAGCCAAGAACCCTCAGGCCCCTATGGCTACACCTTC. This encodes CASSQEPSGPYGYTF.

The chain combines TRBV5-1 with TRBJ1-2, with 9 positions matching TRBD1. With 3 bases clipped from V and 8 bases from J, the junction kept 8 bases outside the gene matches. The CDR3 extends over 14 amino acids. CDR1 is SGHRS and CDR2 is YFSETQ in the germline V gene. The CDR3 nucleotides read TGCGCCAGCAGCTCACCGGGACAGGGTGGGGGCTACACCTTC. Translated, it gives CASSSPGQGGGYTF. Drawing the rest from reference TRBV5-1 and TRBJ1-2, the complete variable domain is KAGVTQTPRYLIKTRGQQVTLSCSPISGHRSVSWYQQTPGQGLQFLFEYFSETQRNKGNFPGRFSGRQFSNSRSEMNVSTLELGDSALYLCASSSPGQGGGYTFGSGTRLTVV.

V usage is TRBV5-1 and J usage is TRBJ2-7; weak D call: TRBD2 (6 bases). This CDR3 region has 13 residues. From germline, CDR1 is SGHRS and CDR2 YFSETQ. Trimming left V 4 bases short and J 3 bases short, with 11 bases between. The CDR3 nucleotides are TGCGCCAGCAGCCCGGGGACTTTCTACGAGCAGTACTTC. This encodes CASSPGTFYEQYF.

This clone has only one observation. The chain uses TRBV5-6 and TRBJ2-7; no clear D gene. Trimming took off 1 base at V and 4 bases at J, with 6 bases between the two ends. This CDR3 has 12 amino acids. Per germline, CDR1 SGHDT and CDR2 YYEEEE. CDR3 sequence reads: CASSLTIYEQYF. CDR3 in DNA: TGTGCCAGCAGCTTGACCATATACGAGCAGTACTTC.

V is TRBV7-2 and J is TRBJ2-7; 8 nucleotides align to TRBD1. The V gene end was trimmed by 5 bases and the J gene end by 2 bases; junction bases not matched to a gene: 2. Per the germline V gene, CDR1 is SGHTA and CDR2 is FQGNSA. The CDR3 is made up of 13 amino acids. The CDR3 DNA reads as TGTGCCAGCAGCACACAGGGGGCCTACGAGCAGTACTTC. Translating gives CASSTQGAYEQYF.

The chain recombines TRBV5-8 with TRBJ1-5, with a possible D match to TRBD1 (5 bases). The CDR3 contains 14 residues. Germline V gene lookup returns CDR1 SGHTS and CDR2 YDEGEE. Between the trimmed V and J ends, which lost 4 bases and 7 bases, there was a span of 15 bases. In DNA form, the CDR3 reads TGTGCCAGCAGCCGGGGGGGAGGGGACCAGCCCCAGCATTTT. Translation: CASSRGGGDQPQHF. Supplemented by reference TRBV5-8 and TRBJ1-5, the full variable domain reads EAGVTQSPTHLIKTRGQQATLRCSPISGHTSVYWYQQALGLGLQFLLWYDEGEERNRGNFPPRFSGRQFPNYSSELNVNALELEDSALYLCASSRGGGDQPQHFGDGTRLSIL.

The J gene is TRBJ1-2, the V gene TRBV27, with unresolved D. Germline CDR1 and CDR2: MNHEY and SMNVEV (reference sequence). The CDR3 covers 14 residues. V was shortened by 5 bases and J by 4 bases, with 14 bases between the two germline ends. CDR3 sequence: CASSPNNGLYGYTF. CDR3 in DNA: TGTGCCAGCAGTCCCAACAATGGTCTCTATGGCTACACCTTC.

V is TRBV11-1 and J is TRBJ2-7; D gene ambiguous. Trimming stripped 0 bases from V and 7 bases from J, with 4 bases between. The CDR3 has 11 residues. The germline V gene encodes CDR1 SGHAT and CDR2 FQDESV (reference sequence). For the CDR3, the DNA is TGTGCCAGCAGCTTAGCTGAAGAGCAGTACTTC. Its protein is CASSLAEEQYF.